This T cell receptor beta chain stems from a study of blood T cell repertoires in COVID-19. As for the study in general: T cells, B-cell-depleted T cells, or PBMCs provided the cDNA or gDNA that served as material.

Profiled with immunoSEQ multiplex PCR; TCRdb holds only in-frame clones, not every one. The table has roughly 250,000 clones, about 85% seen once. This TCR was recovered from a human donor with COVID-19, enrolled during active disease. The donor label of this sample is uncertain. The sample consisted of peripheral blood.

The CDR3 DNA is TGTGCCATCATCGCAGGGAATGAGCAGTTCTTC. Amino acids: CAIIAGNEQFF. The chain carries TRBV10-3 and TRBJ2-1; possibly TRBD1 for D (5 bases). Per the germline V gene, CDR1 is ENHRY and CDR2 is SYGVKD. The CDR3 length is 11 residues. Trimming stripped 7 bases from V and 7 bases from J, with 8 bases between.